The 3 T cell receptor beta chains reported below all come from one sample, sequenced in a study of blood T cell repertoires in COVID-19. Profiling relied on immunoSEQ multiplex PCR, and the TCRdb table lists in-frame clones only, not all of them. The table has almost 50,000 clones, about 63% seen once; the top ten hold just under 9%. Sequencing was done on a sample of peripheral blood. These receptor sequences come from a woman aged 65 to 85 with acute or convalescent COVID-19.

The chain has TRBV3-1 (or the pseudogene TRBV3-2) and TRBJ1-5; D gene unclear. Trimming took 1 base from V and 8 from J, leaving 9 bases between them. The CDR3 covers 13 residues. CDR1 and CDR2 (germline): LGHDT, YNNKEL (reference sequence). The CDR3 DNA reads TGTGCCAGCAGCCAAGCGGGAGGTGAGCCCCAGCATTTT. It specifies CASSQAGGEPQHF.

The V gene is TRBV12-3 or TRBV12-4, the J gene TRBJ2-5; D is perhaps TRBD1 (5 bases). V lost 0 bases, J lost 5 bases, and 7 bases lay in between. The CDR3 covers 13 residues. The CDR3 region is CASSLAQGETQYF. The CDR3, as DNA: TGTGCCAGCAGTTTAGCGCAGGGCGAGACCCAGTACTTC.

The V call is TRBV6-1, the J call TRBJ1-4; TRBD1 is a possible D gene (6 bases). V gave up 1 base and J gave up 8 bases, with 11 bases separating them. The CDR3 is 14 amino acids. CDR1 MNHNS and CDR2 SASEGT come from the germline V gene. For the CDR3, the DNA is TGTGCCAGCAGTGAAGGACAGGTTAGGGAAAAACTGTTTTTT. This codes for CASSEGQVREKLFF.